A single T cell receptor beta chain is shown here with its context. What it recognizes is unknown. This sample was included in a study of PD-L1 blockade in urothelial cancer. General study points: Lower pretreatment blood TCR clonality, under the median, predicted better survival, researchers reported.

Noted time point: pretreatment peripheral blood. Anywhere from 1 to 8 samples came from each patient, spanning pretreatment and on-treatment. Profiling relied on immunoSEQ multiplex PCR, and the TCRdb table lists in-frame clones only, not all of them. This repertoire shows some 56,000 clones, 65% to 90% found once; its top ten account for around 16%. The CDR3 spans 16 residues. Trimming left V 0 bases short and J 1 base short, with 14 bases between. Germline loops: CDR1 SGHKS, CDR2 YYEKEE (reference sequence). The sequence was collected from a man in his 70s with urothelial cancer. This chain uses TRBV5-5 with TRBJ2-7; weak D call: TRBD2 (6 bases). The specimen comprised PBMCs, sampled around atezolizumab (anti-PD-L1) treatment. The CDR3 region is CASSLEGRGKSYEQYF. For the CDR3, the DNA is TGTGCCAGCAGCTTGGAGGGGCGGGGCAAATCCTACGAGCAGTACTTC.